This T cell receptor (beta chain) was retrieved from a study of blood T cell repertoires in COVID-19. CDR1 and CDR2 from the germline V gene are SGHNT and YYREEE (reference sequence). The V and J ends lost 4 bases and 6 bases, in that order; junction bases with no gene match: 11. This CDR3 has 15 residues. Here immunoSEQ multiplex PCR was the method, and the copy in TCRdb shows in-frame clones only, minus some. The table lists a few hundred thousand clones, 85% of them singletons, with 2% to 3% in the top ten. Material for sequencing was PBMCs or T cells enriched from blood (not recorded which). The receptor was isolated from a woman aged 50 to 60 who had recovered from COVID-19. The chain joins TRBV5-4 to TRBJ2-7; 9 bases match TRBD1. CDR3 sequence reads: CASSMTGTGNGEQYF. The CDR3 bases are TGTGCCAGCAGCATGACCGGGACAGGGAACGGCGAGCAGTACTTC.